This passage covers 29 T cell receptor beta chains from one sample sequenced in a study of Ad26.COV2.S vaccination and SARS-CoV-2 variants. Method: immunoSEQ multiplex PCR; TCRdb's copy keeps in-frame clones and lacks some. The sample lists under 550,000 clones, 88% occurring once. The treatment is: around 19 received Ad26.COV2.S at low or high dose, single or two shots; 5 received placebo; per-sample allocation not given. Samples analyzed were those drawn on day 63 after the first vaccine or placebo injection. This specimen was peripheral blood, taken in a trial of Ad26.COV2.S vaccine versus placebo. The receptor set was obtained from a person aged 18-65 years who received the Ad26.COV2.S COVID-19 vaccine or a placebo.

This chain links TRBV19 with TRBJ2-3, with 7 bases matching TRBD1. After removal of 3 bases from V and 0 bases from J, the junction contained 12 bases not matched to a gene. Germline V gives CDR1 LNHDA, CDR2 SQIVND (reference sequence). This CDR3 contains 18 residues. The chain's CDR3 is CASSIGQAERTSTDTQYF. The DNA for the CDR3 is TGTGCCAGTAGTATCGGACAGGCGGAGCGGACGAGCACAGATACGCAGTATTTT.

This chain uses TRBV7-2 with TRBJ2-2; TRBD1 might be the D (6 bases). Germline CDR1 and CDR2: SGHTA and FQGNSA. CDR3 length equals 18 residues. V was pared by 4 bases and J by 4 bases, with 22 bases between. The CDR3 loop reads CASSSSTGSSISTGELFF. CDR3 bases: TGTGCCAGCAGCTCTTCAACAGGGAGTTCGATCAGCACCGGGGAGCTGTTTTTT.

The chain couples TRBV30 to TRBJ2-2, with 9 bases identical to TRBD1. Germline trimming cut 3 bases from V and 7 bases from J; bases unmatched to any gene: 6. CDR3 length: 14 residues. Germline CDR1 GTSNPN, CDR2 SVGIG (reference sequence). The CDR3 coding sequence is TGTGCCTGGAGAAAGGGACAGGGTCACGGGGAGCTGTTTTTT. Its translation is CAWRKGQGHGELFF.

The V gene is TRBV7-2, the J gene TRBJ1-3; D perhaps matches TRBD1 (6 bases). The CDR3 runs 16 residues. V lost 1 base to trimming and J lost 0 bases, with 10 bases between them. Per the germline V gene, CDR1 is SGHTA and CDR2 is FQGNSA. The CDR3 here is CASSLGGRDSGNTIYF. CDR3 sequence (DNA): TGTGCCAGCAGCTTAGGGGGGCGGGACTCTGGAAACACCATATATTTT.

The chain links TRBV5-1 to TRBJ1-3, with 7 bases that match TRBD1. Per the germline V gene, CDR1 is SGHRS and CDR2 is YFSETQ. V shed 4 bases and J 0 bases; nucleotides not matched to a gene: 7. This CDR3 has 16 amino acids. The CDR3 region has the DNA TGCGCCAGCAGCCTGGGGACAGCAAGCTCTGGAAACACCATATATTTT. It is translated as CASSLGTASSGNTIYF.

The chain links TRBV7-8 to TRBJ2-3; a weak D match, TRBD2 (6 bases). The V and J ends lost 2 bases and 7 bases respectively, with 19 bases between them. CDR3 length: 16 residues. Germline lookup yields CDR1 SGHVS and CDR2 FQNEAQ. The CDR3 DNA reads TGTGCCAGCAGCTTACCTAGCTGGCGGGGCGGGAATACGCAGTATTTT. Amino acids: CASSLPSWRGGNTQYF.

This chain joins TRBV2 and TRBJ2-3, with 8 bases fitting TRBD2. The CDR3 is made up of 15 amino acids. Germline V lookup: CDR1 SNHLY, CDR2 FYNNEI. Trimming removed 3 bases from V and 4 bases from J; junction bases left unmatched: 6. The CDR3 loop reads CASSDGGASADTQYF. The DNA of the CDR3 is TGTGCCAGCAGTGACGGGGGGGCCTCCGCAGATACGCAGTATTTT.

This clone was observed a single time. CDR3 coding DNA: TGTGCCAGCAGCCCAGGGGCGGGAGGGATCTACAATGAGCAGTTCTTC. Translating gives CASSPGAGGIYNEQFF. This rearrangement joins TRBV5-6 to TRBJ2-1; 9 positions agree with TRBD2. The trim removed 4 bases at V and 3 bases at J, leaving 8 bases unmatched. This CDR3 is built from 16 residues. Looked up from germline, CDR1 is SGHDT and CDR2 is YYEEEE.

The rearrangement uses TRBV9 and TRBJ2-3; perhaps TRBD1 as D (6 bases). The CDR3 length is 17 residues. Germline lookup yields CDR1 SGDLS and CDR2 YYNGEE. Trimming removed 4 bases from V and 1 base from J, with 19 bases in between. For the CDR3, the DNA is TGTGCCAGCAGCTCCAATTACAGGGTTCCGGGCACAGATACGCAGTATTTT. It yields the protein CASSSNYRVPGTDTQYF.

The chain couples TRBV9 to TRBJ1-2; a weak D match, TRBD1 (6 bases). CDR1 and CDR2 (germline): SGDLS, YYNGEE. Trimming shortened V by 3 bases and J by 2 bases, and 11 bases separated the two germline ends. The CDR3 length is 14 residues. The CDR3 DNA follows: TGTGCCAGCAGCGAAGGGACATACAACTATGGCTACACCTTC. It translates to CASSEGTYNYGYTF.

V is TRBV6-2 or TRBV6-3 and J is TRBJ1-1, with D unresolved. The CDR3 extends over 15 amino acids. The germline V gene encodes CDR1 MNHEY and CDR2 SVGEGT. Trimming shortened V by 0 bases and J by 8 bases, and 16 bases separated the two germline ends. The CDR3 is CASSYSSNRRAEAFF. The CDR3 nucleotides read TGTGCCAGCAGTTACTCGAGCAACCGACGAGCCGAAGCTTTCTTT.

The chain employs TRBV7-2 and TRBJ2-1, with D possibly TRBD1 on 6 matching bases. Looked up from germline, CDR1 is SGHTA and CDR2 is FQGNSA. V was clipped by 10 bases and J by 1 base, with 11 bases between them. This CDR3 has 13 amino acids. CDR3 DNA: TGTGCCATCGCAGGGGAGTCCTACAATGAGCAGTTCTTC. It yields the protein CAIAGESYNEQFF.

The V call is TRBV29-1, the J call TRBJ1-1; D ambiguous. The germline V gene encodes CDR1 SQVTM and CDR2 ANQGSEA. CDR3 length equals 11 residues. The V gene lost 5 bases and the J gene lost 1 base, with 5 bases spanning the gap. The CDR3 loop reads CSVLQNTEAFF. The CDR3 region has the DNA TGCAGCGTTCTACAGAACACTGAAGCTTTCTTT. Based on the CDR3 plus reference TRBV29-1 and TRBJ1-1, the full variable domain is SAVISQKPSRDICQRGTSLTIQCQVDSQVTMMFWYRQQPGQSLTLIATANQGSEATYESGFVIDKFPISRPNLTFSTLTVSNMSPEDSSIYLCSVLQNTEAFFGQGTRLTVV.

The chain is built from TRBV15 and TRBJ1-1; D is uncertain. V dropped 0 bases and J dropped 9 bases, with 14 bases sitting between them. Germline assignment: CDR1 LNHNV and CDR2 YYDKDF (reference sequence). The CDR3 sequence is 14 residues long. The CDR3, as DNA: TGTGCCACCAGCAGAGATTTGGCCCCTATCAAAGCTTTCTTT. Translating it yields CATSRDLAPIKAFF.

The chain combines TRBV27 with TRBJ2-7, with 10 bases identical to TRBD1. CDR3 length: 15 residues. In germline, CDR1 is MNHEY, CDR2 SMNVEV (reference sequence). V shed 5 bases, J shed 5 bases, and the junction held 9 bases outside the gene matches. The CDR3 nucleotides are TGTGCCAGCAGTACCACGGGACAGGGGATCCACGAGCAGTACTTC. Its protein product is CASSTTGQGIHEQYF.

The V gene is TRBV27, the J gene TRBJ2-7; a possible D gene is TRBD1 (5 bases). Germline CDR1 MNHEY, CDR2 SMNVEV (reference sequence). The CDR3 is 14 residues long. Between the trimmed V and J ends, which lost 6 bases and 2 bases, there was a span of 14 bases. The CDR3 nucleotides read TGTGCCAGCAGCTCAGGGATTAGACCCTACGAGCAGTACTTC. This encodes CASSSGIRPYEQYF.

This chain joins TRBV6-1 and TRBJ2-2; 7 bases are a match to TRBD2. The V gene's germline CDR1 is MNHNS and CDR2 SASEGT. The CDR3 totals 19 residues. The J segment lost 1 base and the V segment lost 5 bases, leaving 16 bases of the junction unmatched. CDR3 sequence reads: CASSKVGTPPGGNTGELFF. In nucleotides, the CDR3 is TGTGCCAGCAGTAAAGTCGGGACTCCTCCGGGGGGGAACACCGGGGAGCTGTTTTTT.

V gene TRBV5-1 combines with J gene TRBJ2-5; TRBD1 matches 7 bases. The germline V gene encodes CDR1 SGHRS and CDR2 YFSETQ. Trimming removed 2 bases from V and 2 bases from J; junction bases left unmatched: 3. This CDR3 has 14 amino acids. CDR3 region: CASSFKTGQETQYF. The CDR3 DNA is TGCGCCAGCAGCTTCAAGACAGGGCAAGAGACCCAGTACTTC. The full variable domain, completed using reference TRBV5-1 and TRBJ2-5, is KAGVTQTPRYLIKTRGQQVTLSCSPISGHRSVSWYQQTPGQGLQFLFEYFSETQRNKGNFPGRFSGRQFSNSRSEMNVSTLELGDSALYLCASSFKTGQETQYFGPGTRLLVL.

The J gene is TRBJ2-2, the V gene TRBV3-1 (or the pseudogene TRBV3-2); possible D gene TRBD1, 6 bases. Germline-derived CDR1 and CDR2 are LGHDT and YNNKEL (reference sequence). V lost 6 bases and J lost 5, with 16 bases in between. The CDR3 has 15 residues. In DNA form, the CDR3 reads TGTGCCAGCAGGACAGGTGTGAGGGTGACCGGGGAGCTGTTTTTT. The encoded protein is CASRTGVRVTGELFF.

The rearrangement links TRBV4-1 to TRBJ1-4; no firm D call. Trimming shortened V by 4 bases and J by 0 bases, and 12 bases separated the two germline ends. The CDR3 is 16 amino acids. The V gene's germline CDR1 is MGHRA and CDR2 YSYEKL. The CDR3 protein is CASSRKTGATNEKLFF. CDR3 in DNA: TGCGCCAGCAGCCGGAAGACGGGTGCAACTAATGAAAAACTGTTTTTT.

The V and J genes are TRBV19 and TRBJ1-1, with a tentative D call TRBD1 (5 bases). Germline loops: CDR1 LNHDA, CDR2 SQIVND (reference sequence). The CDR3 consists of 16 residues. V dropped 2 bases and J dropped 4 bases, with 17 bases sitting between them. The CDR3 DNA follows: TGTGCCAGTAGTATATCCCCTGGGGGGGATGGCACTGAAGCTTTCTTT. Translation gives CASSISPGGDGTEAFF.

This chain connects TRBV7-3 to TRBJ2-1; 8 bases agree with TRBD1. CDR1 and CDR2 (germline): SGHTA, FQGTGA. V trimming: 6 bases; J trimming: 9 bases; junction bases outside the gene matches: 7. The CDR3 is 13 amino acids. DNA of the CDR3: TGTGCCAGCAGATCAGAAACAGGGGGTGAGCAGTTCTTC. It encodes CASRSETGGEQFF.

This clone was recorded once. The V gene is TRBV11-2, the J gene TRBJ2-2; the D is unclear. The CDR3 spans 17 residues. Germline V lookup: CDR1 SGHAT, CDR2 FQNNGV. The ends were cut back, 3 bases at V and 0 bases at J, with 14 bases in the middle. CDR3 residues: CASSFATQKSNTGELFF. The CDR3, as DNA: TGTGCCAGCAGCTTTGCCACCCAAAAATCGAACACCGGGGAGCTGTTTTTT. Using reference TRBV11-2 and TRBJ2-2 for the parts outside the CDR3, the full variable domain is EAGVAQSPRYKIIEKRQSVAFWCNPISGHATLYWYQQILGQGPKLLIQFQNNGVVDDSQLPKDRFSAERLKGVDSTLKIQPAKLEDSAVYLCASSFATQKSNTGELFFGEGSRLTVL.

The chain couples TRBV14 to TRBJ1-4; the match to TRBD1 covers 8 bases. The CDR3 is 15 amino acids. V trimming: 3 bases; J trimming: 8 bases; junction bases outside the gene matches: 8. CDR1 SGHDN and CDR2 FVKESK come from the germline V gene. The CDR3, as DNA: TGTGCCAGCAGCCATCTAGGACAGGGCGTCGAAAAACTGTTTTTT. It codes for CASSHLGQGVEKLFF.

V gene TRBV4-2 combines with J gene TRBJ1-1; no firm D call. This CDR3 is 15 amino acids long. V dropped 0 bases and J dropped 2 bases, with 10 bases sitting between them. From germline, CDR1 is LGHNA and CDR2 YNFKEQ. CDR3 residues: CASSQDGQFNTEAFF. The CDR3 DNA follows: TGTGCCAGCAGCCAAGATGGCCAGTTTAACACTGAAGCTTTCTTT.

The genes are TRBV19 and TRBJ2-3; either TRBD1 or TRBD2 may fit D (5 bases each). From germline, CDR1 is LNHDA and CDR2 SQIVND (reference sequence). CDR3 length: 15 amino acids. Trimming took 2 bases from V and 7 from J, leaving 16 bases between them. CDR3 sequence reads: CASSISGWQGNTQYF. CDR3 bases: TGTGCCAGTAGTATAAGCGGTTGGCAGGGAAATACGCAGTATTTT.

The rearrangement joins TRBV28 to TRBJ1-2, with 11 positions matching TRBD1. The germline V gene encodes CDR1 MDHEN and CDR2 SYDVKM. Trimming cost V 5 bases and J 7 bases; bases outside gene matches: 6. The CDR3 is 14 residues long. The CDR3 region is CASSPGTGGFGYTF. Here the CDR3 DNA reads TGTGCCAGCAGTCCCGGGACAGGGGGGTTTGGCTACACCTTC.

V gene TRBV2 combines with J gene TRBJ2-1; 12 positions agree with TRBD1. Germline trimming cut 7 bases from V and 5 bases from J; bases unmatched to any gene: 6. CDR1 SNHLY and CDR2 FYNNEI come from the germline V gene. The CDR3 consists of 15 residues. CDR3 bases: TGTGCCAGCATTCCCGGGACAGGGGGCAACAATGAGCAGTTCTTC. It specifies CASIPGTGGNNEQFF. The whole variable domain, remainder taken from reference TRBV2 and TRBJ2-1, is EPEVTQTPSHQVTQMGQEVILRCVPISNHLYFYWYRQILGQKVEFLVSFYNNEISEKSEIFDDQFSVERPDGSNFTLKIRSTKLEDSAMYFCASIPGTGGNNEQFFGPGTRLTVL.

The rearrangement uses TRBV2 and TRBJ2-1; TRBD2 matches 11 bases. Trimming took 11 bases from V and 7 from J; bases not matched to a gene: 1. The CDR3 totals 11 residues. Germline V gene data show CDR1 as SNHLY and CDR2 as FYNNEI. The CDR3 is CARLAGNEQFF. The CDR3 DNA reads as TGTGCCCGACTAGCGGGAAATGAGCAGTTCTTC. Full variable domain (remainder filled in from reference TRBV2 and TRBJ2-1): EPEVTQTPSHQVTQMGQEVILRCVPISNHLYFYWYRQILGQKVEFLVSFYNNEISEKSEIFDDQFSVERPDGSNFTLKIRSTKLEDSAMYFCARLAGNEQFFGPGTRLTVL.